This T cell receptor (beta chain) was identified during a study of T cell responses to AZD1222 COVID-19 vaccine. Sequenced by immunoSEQ multiplex PCR; TCRdb stores in-frame clones only, minus some. The profile shows just over 80,000 clones, 90% of them singletons. The clonotype was recovered from an adult in good health. Source: peripheral blood, taken on day 0 of AZD1222 vaccination.

CDR3 residues: CAWSVSSPGLASGELFF. The CDR3 coding sequence is TGTGCCTGGAGTGTATCGTCCCCCGGACTAGCGAGCGGGGAGCTGTTTTTT. V gene TRBV30 combines with J gene TRBJ2-2, with TRBD2 matching over 9 bases. Germline V gene data show CDR1 as GTSNPN and CDR2 as SVGIG (reference sequence). The CDR3 covers 17 residues. The J segment lost 7 bases and the V segment lost 0 bases, leaving 12 bases of the junction unmatched.